Sequencing of this TCR beta chain was carried out in a study of ipilimumab plus nivolumab after autologous stem cell transplantation. This clone was observed a few times. This CDR3 comprises 17 residues. The ends lost 5 bases at V and 5 bases at J; junction bases unmatched: 13. Germline V gene sequence: CDR1 SGHTA, CDR2 FQGTGA. The protocol was immunoSEQ multiplex PCR, while the TCRdb copy is restricted to in-frame clones and leaves out a portion. Of roughly 12,000 clones detected, more than 60% appear once; the ten largest clones hold approximately 9.9%. Here the sequenced sample was PBMCs, taken in a trial of ipilimumab plus nivolumab as post-transplant consolidation. This chain uses TRBV7-3 with TRBJ2-2; TRBD1 agrees at 8 bases. This clonotype was obtained from a male donor with multiple myeloma. DNA of the CDR3: TGTGCCAGCAGCCAAGACGGGACAGGCTCATTTACCGGGGAGCTGTTTTTT. Amino acids: CASSQDGTGSFTGELFF. Full variable domain (rest looked up from reference TRBV7-3 and TRBJ2-2): GAGVSQTPSNKVTEKGKYVELRCDPISGHTALYWYRQSLGQGPEFLIYFQGTGAADDSGLPNDRFFAVRPEGSVSTLKIQRTERGDSAVYLCASSQDGTGSFTGELFFGEGSRLTVL.